These 27 T cell receptor beta chains were sequenced from one sample in a study of cytomegalovirus exposure and HLA in healthy donors. PCR involved 60 Vbeta and 13 Jbeta primers. Method: immunoSEQ multiplex PCR; TCRdb's copy keeps in-frame clones and lacks some. The table includes about 130,000 clones, 80% detected once. Sequenced input: PBMCs. The origin of the receptors is a young man in good health and CMV-seronegative.

The gene calls are TRBV28 and TRBJ1-4, with 7 positions matching TRBD1. The V gene end was trimmed by 3 bases and the J gene end by 3 bases; junction bases not matched to a gene: 13. The germline gives CDR1 MDHEN, CDR2 SYDVKM. The CDR3 totals 18 residues. The CDR3 coding sequence is TGTGCCAGCAGTTTCATGGCCTTCGACAGGGTCGCTAATGAAAAACTGTTTTTT. This sequence encodes CASSFMAFDRVANEKLFF.

The chain uses TRBV5-6 and TRBJ1-2; 12 bases line up with TRBD1. J lost 4 bases, V lost 0 bases, and 10 bases had no gene match. This CDR3 has 18 residues. CDR1 and CDR2 from the germline V gene are SGHDT and YYEEEE. CDR3 in amino acids: CASSLVGTGGGSGYGYTF. CDR3 sequence (DNA): TGTGCCAGCAGCTTGGTCGGGACAGGGGGCGGTTCTGGCTATGGCTACACCTTC. The full variable domain, rest sourced from reference TRBV5-6 and TRBJ1-2, is DAGVTQSPTHLIKTRGQQVTLRCSPKSGHDTVSWYQQALGQGPQFIFQYYEEEERQRGNFPDRFSGHQFPNYSSELNVNALLLGDSALYLCASSLVGTGGGSGYGYTFGSGTRLTVV.

The genes are TRBV10-3 and TRBJ2-3, with 8 positions matching TRBD2. Germline lookup yields CDR1 ENHRY and CDR2 SYGVKD. V shed 7 bases and J 4 bases; nucleotides not matched to a gene: 7. The CDR3 loop spans 14 amino acids. DNA for the CDR3: TGTGCCATCACTCATAGCGGGATGCCAGATACGCAGTATTTT. It codes for CAITHSGMPDTQYF.

This rearrangement joins TRBV27 to TRBJ2-7, with 7 bases identical to TRBD2. This CDR3 contains 15 residues. V was clipped by 0 bases and J by 5 bases; unmatched bases: 7. Germline V gene lookup returns CDR1 MNHEY and CDR2 SMNVEV (reference sequence). CDR3 nucleotide sequence: TGTGCCAGCAGTTTATCCCCTACTAGCGACCACGAGCAGTACTTC. Translating gives CASSLSPTSDHEQYF.

J is TRBJ2-3 and V is TRBV7-2; 7 bases agree with TRBD2. Germline CDR1 SGHTA, CDR2 FQGNSA. V dropped 5 bases and J dropped 6; count of bases not matched to a gene: 8. This CDR3 has 14 amino acids. The CDR3 loop is CASSTNWGGDTQYF. CDR3 nucleotide sequence: TGTGCCAGCAGCACCAACTGGGGAGGGGATACGCAGTATTTT.

The V and J genes are TRBV7-2 and TRBJ1-3; D gene uncertain. This CDR3 comprises 13 residues. CDR1 is SGHTA and CDR2 is FQGNSA in the germline V gene. Trimming stripped 5 bases from V and 0 bases from J, with 5 bases between. The CDR3 DNA sequence: TGTGCCAGCAGCGACTCCTCTGGAAACACCATATATTTT. It translates to CASSDSSGNTIYF.

A word on this clone: A junction boundary mismatches the germline segment, possibly from a read error. The chain couples TRBV28 to TRBJ1-5, with D unresolved. This CDR3 has 16 amino acids. Looked up from germline, CDR1 is MDHEN and CDR2 is SYDVKM. The CDR3 is CASRASGEGDNQPQNF. The CDR3 region has the DNA TGTGCCAGCAGAGCCAGCGGGGAAGGCGACAATCAGCCCCAGAATTTT.

The count of this clone is one. This rearrangement joins TRBV2 to TRBJ1-1; D is possibly TRBD1 (5 bases). The CDR3 runs 13 residues. V was cut by 7 bases and J by 6 bases, with 15 bases left in between. Per the germline V gene, CDR1 is SNHLY and CDR2 is FYNNEI. The CDR3 DNA reads as TGTGCCAGCAAACGGGACTCACAGGCTGAAGCTTTCTTT. Its protein product is CASKRDSQAEAFF.

This clone was counted a few times. This chain links TRBV7-6 with TRBJ2-7, with 13 bases identical to TRBD2. V was pared by 4 bases and J by 1 base, with 4 bases of the junction left unmatched. The CDR3 totals 16 residues. Germline V gene data show CDR1 as SGHVS and CDR2 as FNYEAQ. The CDR3 DNA is TGTGCCAGCAGCTGGGGACTAGCGGGACCTTCCTACGAGCAGTACTTC. Encoded protein: CASSWGLAGPSYEQYF.

The chain uses TRBV6-5 and TRBJ2-7; D may be TRBD2 (5 bases). Between the trimmed V and J ends, which lost 0 bases and 9 bases, there was a span of 18 bases. Germline assignment: CDR1 MNHEY and CDR2 SVGAGI. The CDR3 totals 15 residues. In nucleotides, the CDR3 is TGTGCCAGCAGTTACTCGATCGGGGAAGGCTCGTCGCAGTACTTC. As protein: CASSYSIGEGSSQYF.

The rearrangement joins TRBV19 to TRBJ2-7, with D possibly being TRBD1 (6 bases). CDR3 length: 16 residues. Trimming pared 1 base from V and 1 base from J, leaving 14 bases between. Germline CDR1 reads LNHDA; CDR2 reads SQIVND (reference sequence). CDR3 amino acids: CASSIVAGAYSYEQYF. CDR3 nucleotides: TGTGCCAGTAGTATAGTTGCAGGGGCGTATTCCTACGAGCAGTACTTC.

In DNA, the CDR3 is TGTGCCAGCAGCTTAGAAGGGAGTTTCACAGATACGCAGTATTTT. As protein: CASSLEGSFTDTQYF. This chain uses TRBV7-9 with TRBJ2-3; D is perhaps TRBD2 (5 bases). CDR1 and CDR2 (germline): SEHNR, FQNEAQ (reference sequence). Trimming pared 1 base from V and 2 bases from J, leaving 10 bases between. CDR3 length: 15 residues.

CDR3 amino acids: CASSITGRQNYEQYF. The CDR3, as DNA: TGTGCCAGTAGTATCACCGGGAGACAAAACTACGAGCAGTACTTC. The chain combines TRBV19 with TRBJ2-7; TRBD2 is a possible D gene (6 bases). Trimming stripped 3 bases from V and 3 bases from J, with 15 bases between. The CDR3 runs to 15 residues. Germline CDR1 reads LNHDA; CDR2 reads SQIVND (reference sequence).

V usage is TRBV19 and J usage is TRBJ2-5, with D uncertain. The CDR3 length is 13 residues. Germline assignment: CDR1 LNHDA and CDR2 SQIVND (reference sequence). Trimming cost V 8 bases and J 0 bases, with 10 bases left between them. Here the CDR3 reads CASGFRDQETQYF. The CDR3 DNA sequence: TGTGCCAGTGGATTCCGGGACCAAGAGACCCAGTACTTC.

The gene calls are TRBV6-6 and TRBJ2-7; 8 bases fit TRBD1. The V gene end was trimmed by 4 bases and the J gene end by 4 bases; junction bases not matched to a gene: 6. The CDR3 loop spans 14 amino acids. Germline loops: CDR1 MNHNY, CDR2 SVGAGI (reference sequence). The CDR3 loop is CASSSRTGIYEQYF. CDR3 DNA sequence: TGTGCCAGCAGTTCAAGGACAGGGATTTACGAGCAGTACTTC.

Regarding this clone: One junction end disagrees with the germline gene, perhaps due to a read error. The V call is TRBV4-1, the J call TRBJ2-7; 9 positions match TRBD2. This CDR3 region has 12 residues. Germline values: CDR1 MGHRA, CDR2 YSYEKL. CDR3 in amino acids: CAVSGSSYEQYF. CDR3 coding DNA: TGTGCCGTTAGCGGGAGTAGCTACGAGCAGTACTTC.

The chain couples TRBV14 to TRBJ1-3, with 8 bases identical to TRBD1. This CDR3 comprises 18 residues. V shed 0 bases, J shed 1 base, and the junction held 8 bases outside the gene matches. Germline-derived CDR1 and CDR2 are SGHDN and FVKESK. The chain's CDR3 is CASSQDLAGGWSGNTIYF. The CDR3 bases are TGTGCCAGCAGCCAAGATCTGGCAGGGGGCTGGTCTGGAAACACCATATATTTT.

This clone was seen a handful of times. The CDR3 coding sequence is TGTGCCAGCAGCCCGGCCGAAGGGCAGGGGAACACTGAAGCTTTCTTT. Its translation is CASSPAEGQGNTEAFF. The V and J genes are TRBV5-4 and TRBJ1-1; weak D call: TRBD1 (5 bases). CDR3 length equals 16 residues. Trimming left V 4 bases short and J 1 base short, with 17 bases between. The germline gives CDR1 SGHNT, CDR2 YYREEE (reference sequence).

J is TRBJ2-3 and V is TRBV6-5; D perhaps matches TRBD2 (6 bases). This CDR3 is built from 15 residues. V was pared by 6 bases and J by 3 bases, with 16 bases between. Germline V gives CDR1 MNHEY, CDR2 SVGAGI. CDR3 sequence: CASSLNTAGTDTQYF. For the CDR3, the DNA is TGTGCCAGCAGCCTAAATACGGCGGGAACAGATACGCAGTATTTT.

The chain uses TRBV18 and TRBJ1-2, with no clear D. Germline assignment: CDR1 KGHSH and CDR2 LQKENI. V was cut by 3 bases and J by 6 bases, with 17 bases left in between. The CDR3 spans 15 residues. Written as DNA, the CDR3 is TGTGCCAGCTCACCTTCCGGAAGGAGGAGGGATGGCTACACCTTC. This gives the protein CASSPSGRRRDGYTF.

The chain has TRBV19 and TRBJ2-1, with TRBD2 matching 10 bases. This CDR3 region has 18 residues. V shed 3 bases, J shed 7 bases, and the junction held 15 bases outside the gene matches. In germline, CDR1 is LNHDA, CDR2 SQIVND (reference sequence). This chain's CDR3 is CASSINPPLAGVVNEQFF. Written as DNA, the CDR3 is TGTGCCAGTAGTATCAACCCCCCCCTAGCGGGAGTTGTAAATGAGCAGTTCTTC.

The chain couples TRBV4-2 to TRBJ2-7, with 9 positions matching TRBD2. Germline V lookup: CDR1 LGHNA, CDR2 YNFKEQ. J was trimmed by 2 bases and V by 0 bases; bases with no gene match: 5. There are 16 residues in the CDR3. The CDR3 region has the DNA TGTGCCAGCAGCCAAGAGGAGCGGGAGGTTCCCTACGAGCAGTACTTC. Translated, it gives CASSQEEREVPYEQYF.

With regard to this clone: The junction shows a germline mismatch at one end, possibly a read error. This rearrangement joins TRBV15 to TRBJ2-4, with 7 bases fitting TRBD1. Germline values: CDR1 LNHNV, CDR2 YYDKDF (reference sequence). The CDR3 has 13 amino acids. The CDR3 DNA sequence: TGTGCCACCAGCAGACCTGGGGACAGTCACCCCAACTTC. It is translated as CATSRPGDSHPNF.

CDR3 sequence reads: CASSIDRGGYYNEQFF. The CDR3 nucleotides are TGTGCCAGTAGTATAGATCGTGGGGGCTACTACAATGAGCAGTTCTTC. The V and J genes are TRBV19 and TRBJ2-1; tentatively, D is TRBD1 (6 bases). CDR1 and CDR2 from the germline V gene are LNHDA and SQIVND (reference sequence). V gave up 0 bases and J gave up 3 bases, with 12 bases separating them. CDR3 length: 16 residues.

The J gene is TRBJ1-4, the V gene TRBV28, with D possibly being TRBD1 (6 bases). This CDR3 is built from 17 residues. From germline, CDR1 is MDHEN and CDR2 SYDVKM. V was trimmed by 2 bases and J by 7 bases, leaving 20 bases between them. CDR3 sequence (DNA): TGTGCCAGCAGTTTAGCCTGGGACACCCGGGGAGTTGAAAAACTGTTTTTT. Its protein is CASSLAWDTRGVEKLFF.

The J gene is TRBJ1-1, the V gene TRBV19; D is uncertain. The CDR3 has 12 amino acids. Germline loops: CDR1 LNHDA, CDR2 SQIVND (reference sequence). The V end was cut by 0 bases, the J end by 9 bases, with 8 bases between. The CDR3 bases are TGTGCCAGTAGTATAGATCTGGGCCAAGCTTTCTTT. It specifies CASSIDLGQAFF. The complete variable domain, with remaining parts taken from reference TRBV19 and TRBJ1-1, reads DGGITQSPKYLFRKEGQNVTLSCEQNLNHDAMYWYRQDPGQGLRLIYYSQIVNDFQKGDIAEGYSVSREKKESFPLTVTSAQKNPTAFYLCASSIDLGQAFFGQGTRLTVV.

The chain recombines TRBV19 with TRBJ2-1; D gene ambiguous. Trimming pared 7 bases from V and 6 bases from J, leaving 13 bases between. This CDR3 comprises 13 residues. CDR1 LNHDA and CDR2 SQIVND come from the germline V gene (reference sequence). The CDR3 loop is CASTPSHSNEQFF. The DNA of the CDR3 is TGTGCCAGTACCCCGAGCCACTCCAATGAGCAGTTCTTC.